This T cell receptor (beta chain) appears in the sequencing data of a study of cytomegalovirus exposure and HLA in healthy donors (TCRdb year 2017). Some background on the complete study: According to an earlier analysis of around 600 of the donors, some 180 million T cells yielded roughly 110 million unique TCR beta sequences and less than 300 Gb of sequence data. A later genetic analysis took genome-wide SNP genotypes for 398 of the 666 donors and used that subset as a discovery cohort. HLA typing covered class I and class II loci at four-digit resolution. To predict cytomegalovirus infection status, the study combined high-throughput TCR immunosequencing, statistical association of individual TCRs with disease status, and machine learning. Across approximately 400 genotyped donors of the cohort, an average of approximately 200,000 unique TCR beta nucleotide sequences per donor were sequenced, and roughly 20% of those sequences were non-productive. In a later analysis, previously published TCR beta repertoires from 550 to 750 donors were re-analyzed and high-resolution HLA genotyping was added so that TCR occurrence patterns could be studied. Donor age, sex, ethnicity and CMV serostatus were compiled together with the repertoire data. The later analysis used no new phenotypic data to find candidate immune exposures, relying instead on TCR beta sequences and their occurrence across donors. A separate validation cohort of 100 to 150 different subjects was used in addition to the roughly 720-subject first cohort. Because of strong linkage in the cohort, roughly five DR-DQ haplotypes were treated as single units for association and clustering. The study aimed to test whether signatures of past pathogen exposure could be identified by cataloging public T cell receptors. The genetic ancestry cluster associated with self-reported Caucasian donors included 81% of the 300 to 450 genotyped donors. All discovery cohort repertoires had been generated on a single sequencing platform. An early release covering roughly 600 HLA-typed donors comprised about 310 gigabases of sequencing data and 65 million to 100 million unique TCR sequences. An earlier analysis of 587 of the donors applied high-throughput TCR beta sequencing to assess whether each TCR beta V gene segment acted as functional or pseudogenic. Typing coverage differed by locus: A, B, C, DRB1 and DQB1 were typed in about 629-630 donors, DQA1 in about 500, DPA1 in approximately 600, and DPB1 in roughly 470. Using immunosequencing, the study profiled T cell repertoires from about 650 subjects and related those repertoires to cytomegalovirus serostatus. The full study reports these points: A later analysis associated 15,000 or so TCR beta sequences with specific HLA alleles at a false discovery rate of 0.05. According to a later analysis, parvovirus B19, influenza, CMV and Epstein-Barr virus appeared linked to several top co-occurrence clusters. The sequencing pipeline was judged likely to have produced a cluster of highly shared sequence variants as a technical artifact. A few of the identified cytomegalovirus-associated TCR beta chains were confirmed in vitro to be specific for cytomegalovirus antigens. Because some donors lacked HLA typing at each locus, the association tests relied only on the typed subset. When HLA alleles, especially DR and DQ, strongly co-occurred, TCR associations were difficult to assign to individual alleles. According to a later genetic analysis, donors in an Asian-associated ancestry cluster had fewer N-insertions in productive TCRs than the approximately 630-donor mean. A later analysis found that TCR association rates varied across HLA loci, with DRB1 alleles showing the most associated TCRs and HLA-C alleles the fewest. The study listed 164 TCR beta chains as associated with cytomegalovirus. In an earlier analysis of around 500 of the donors, most TCR beta V segments appeared in productive rearrangements about 87% or about 30% of the time, broadly matching IMGT annotations. Some IMGT-functional V segments, including TRBV6-2 and TRBV6-3, could not be distinguished by the 87-base-pair reads and were therefore excluded. A further reported finding was that TCR beta sequences accurately predicted the HLA-A and HLA-B alleles for most subjects in the first cohort. A later analysis found that HLA-associated TCR beta chains were more clonally expanded and had lower generation probabilities than equally common non-associated chains. The only immune exposure information available for the cohort was CMV serostatus. According to a later analysis, most CMV-associated TCR beta chains appeared to be HLA-restricted, and the HLA associations seemed to be driven largely by CMV exposure. In this cohort, only TCR beta chains were sequenced, and detectable features were limited by the absence of alpha or paired-chain data. Across donors, most TCR sequences were observed very rarely, whereas some public TCRs were present in many individuals. The authors suggested that the approach could potentially be generalized to other disease states and immunological phenotypes. The classifier was reported to diagnose cytomegalovirus status with high specificity and sensitivity in both the original and validation cohorts. An association between a missense DCLRE1C variant and V-gene and J-gene trimming of TCR beta chains was found in a later genetic analysis and replicated in an independent cohort. Presence/absence analyses assumed roughly uniform sequencing depth across donors, an assumption that may not hold. The earlier analysis of 587 of the donors excluded approximately 17 rarely observed V segments, including chromosome 9 orphons, because counts were too low. Linkage disequilibrium might explain the correlated functional status among segregating V segments, but an unknown experimental factor could not be ruled out.

There are 16 amino acids in the CDR3, from cysteine to phenylalanine inclusive. The sequence is cut down to CDR3 DNA, 48 bases in frame from base 1. CDR1 and CDR2, per the germline V gene, are SGHTA and FQGNSA. Of note for this clone: Its antigen remains undetermined. A junction end diverges from the germline sequence, so it may reflect a read error. Other DNA sequences in the same sample also yield this CDR3.

The protocol used for the library was the immunoSEQ multiplex PCR assay. For the multiplex PCR, a mixture combining 60 forward primers for TCR Vbeta segments and 13 reverse primers for TCR Jbeta segments was used. The CDR3 region of rearranged TCR beta genes was amplified from genomic DNA with a multiplex PCR assay. The amplified TCR beta libraries were sequenced on the Illumina HiSeq System as 87-base-pair reads. From the authors' description of their analysis: In a later analysis, some 80 million unique TCR beta chains were counted across the 650 to 700 repertoires, and approximately 11 million of these chains were shared by at least two donors. Raw reads were error-corrected and collapsed into unique sequences by a nearest-neighbor algorithm in which closely related sequences were merged to remove PCR and sequencing errors. To assign V, D and J gene segments, CDR3 sequences were aligned to IMGT reference sequences. For a sequence to be retained, at least a six-nucleotide match to both a V gene segment and a J gene segment was required. Rearrangements were called productive when the CDR3 lacked stop codons and stayed in frame with V and J; all others were non-productive. CDR3 was defined by IMGT convention, running from the second conserved V-encoded cysteine to the conserved J-encoded phenylalanine. The earlier analysis of 500 to 650 of the donors excluded any sequence lacking an unambiguous match to a single V gene segment. In an earlier analysis of approximately 550 of the donors, V segments were called functional above 56.7% productive rearrangements and were called segregating when the between-donor standard deviation exceeded 5%. A statistical classification framework was built for diagnosing cytomegalovirus status from the catalog of TCR beta chain sequences. In a later analysis, V and J genes were assigned by comparing TCR nucleotide sequences against IMGT/GENE-DB human TR gene sequences. The TCRdist pipeline was used in a later analysis to assign CDR3 sequences and most-parsimonious VDJ recombination scenarios. In a later analysis, each TCR beta chain was defined by its CDR3 amino acid sequence together with its V-gene family, and reads lacking a unique V-gene family were excluded. To address suspected cross-contamination and a sequencing artifact, a later analysis removed several hundred highly shared, low-generation-probability nucleotide sequences. For each public chain, a later analysis derived a clonal expansion index from normalized ranks of inferred template counts within each repertoire. Generation probabilities in a later analysis came from a VDJ recombination model fitted to out-of-frame rearrangements, and those results were checked against IGoR. A later analysis scored TCR-TCR, TCR-HLA and TCR-CMV co-occurrence with hypergeometric tests, applying a repertoire-size bias correction to TCR pairs. In a later analysis, false discovery rates were estimated by permuting HLA or CMV assignments 20 times. A later analysis grouped co-occurring TCRs with DBSCAN, adding TCRdist sequence similarity when clustering within HLA-allele-positive subsets. For co-occurrence clustering, repertoires with fewer than 30,000 or more than 120,000 public chains were excluded, along with four to six repertoires with anomalous nucleotide sharing. TCRdb took over this immuneACCESS table, retaining in-frame rearrangements with V and J assigned. Such tables are incomplete; in checked studies, under half of the missing clones stem from an unresolved V gene, and the remainder is unexplained. That table gives V, J and clone size, and the DNA gave D and trimming. This sample has 180,000 or so clones in its table, and about 85% of those were observed once. Of the sample, 4.5% falls within the top ten clones.

In total, 500 to 700 healthy bone marrow donors made up the cohort. At the time of sampling, every cohort member was nominally healthy, though immune exposures that went unrecorded were likely present. The donor was CMV seropositive and was included in the group of 250 to 350 seropositive cohort members. A peripheral blood sample was provided by each donor, and peripheral blood mononuclear cells were used for TCR beta sequencing. The Qiagen DNeasy Blood Extraction Kit was used to extract genomic DNA from the blood cell samples. This sequence uses TRBV7-2 and TRBJ1-2; TRBD1 might be the D gene, on 6 matching bases. The origin of this receptor is a woman aged 50 to 65 in good health and CMV-seropositive. The sequenced sample was PBMCs. The DNA sequence is as follows: TGCGCCAGCAGCCTTCGACACAGGGCAGGGAACTATGGCTACACCTTC. Translated, this is CASSLRHRAGNYGYTF.